Each of the 26 T cell receptor beta chains below was sequenced from the same sample in a study of blood T cells in healthy people across ages. Together with a sample-barcoded 5' primer, a J-beta primer mix was included in a second PCR lasting about 6 to 11 cycles. TCRdb fed the 5' RACE reads into MiXCR, producing one record per CDR3 protein. The sample shows over a million distinct CDR3 sequences, 42% of them seen only once. Sequencing was carried out using blood. The source of these receptors is a woman in her late teens or twenties in good health.

The chain uses TRBV7-9 and TRBJ2-1; 9 nucleotides agree with TRBD2. Germline CDR1 SEHNR, CDR2 FQNEAQ (reference sequence). V lost 2 bases to trimming and J lost 7 bases; unmatched junction nucleotides: 9. The CDR3 runs 16 residues. The CDR3 protein is CASSLSWTSVENEQFF. CDR3 coding DNA: TGTGCCAGCAGCTTATCCTGGACTAGCGTTGAAAATGAGCAGTTCTTC.

CDR3 loop: CASSLGIGAEETQYF. CDR3 nucleotides: TGTGCCAGCAGCTTAGGAATAGGGGCGGAAGAGACCCAGTACTTC. The V call is TRBV7-9, the J call TRBJ2-5; D is possibly TRBD1 (5 bases). Deletions cut 1 base from V and 3 bases from J, with 12 bases between. The CDR3 covers 15 residues. Germline CDR1 and CDR2: SEHNR and FQNEAQ (reference sequence).

The CDR3 here is CSARAQGLSSYNEQFF. Written as DNA, the CDR3 is TGCAGTGCTAGAGCGCAAGGTCTCAGCTCCTACAATGAGCAGTTCTTC. This chain joins TRBV20-1 and TRBJ2-1; no clear D gene. CDR1 and CDR2 from the germline V gene are DFQATT and SNEGSKA (reference sequence). V lost 1 base and J lost 0, with 13 bases in between. This CDR3 is 16 amino acids long.

This clonotype was detected only a few times. This chain joins TRBV28 and TRBJ2-6; D is ambiguous. The CDR3 consists of 15 residues. The V end was cut by 4 bases, the J end by 0 bases, with 7 bases between. CDR1 is MDHEN and CDR2 is SYDVKM in the germline V gene. CDR3 sequence: CASSWDVSGANVLTF. For the CDR3, the DNA is TGTGCCAGCAGTTGGGATGTCTCTGGGGCCAACGTCCTGACTTTC.

This clonotype was detected only a few times. This chain connects TRBV20-1 to TRBJ1-4, with D unresolved. Germline lookup yields CDR1 DFQATT and CDR2 SNEGSKA (reference sequence). The CDR3 is 16 amino acids. Trimming took off 4 bases at V and 0 bases at J, with 15 bases between the two ends. CDR3 DNA sequence: TGCAGTGCTAAGTTCCGGGAAGTGGCAACTAATGAAAAACTGTTTTTT. Its protein product is CSAKFREVATNEKLFF.

The gene calls are TRBV20-1 and TRBJ1-2; a weak D match, TRBD1 (6 bases). Germline values: CDR1 DFQATT, CDR2 SNEGSKA (reference sequence). V lost 1 base and J 4 bases, leaving 16 bases between the germline ends. CDR3 size: 15 residues. This CDR3 is CSARVMDRIPYGYTF. For the CDR3, the DNA is TGCAGTGCTAGAGTTATGGACAGAATACCCTATGGCTACACCTTC.

The V call is TRBV6-2 or TRBV6-3, the J call TRBJ2-2, with D maybe TRBD2 (7 bases). The CDR3 runs 15 residues. Germline CDR1 MNHEY, CDR2 SVGEGT. V was cut by 5 bases and J by 2 bases, with 12 bases left in between. The chain's CDR3 is CASSGRGGNTGELFF. In nucleotides, the CDR3 is TGTGCCAGCAGTGGGAGGGGGGGAAACACCGGGGAGCTGTTTTTT.

The genes are TRBV24-1 and TRBJ1-5, with D perhaps matching TRBD1 (5 bases). The germline V and J ends were trimmed by 5 bases and 8 bases, with 12 bases remaining between them. This CDR3 region has 13 residues. Germline-derived CDR1 and CDR2 are KGHDR and SFDVKD. The CDR3 region has the DNA TGTGCCACCAGTGGTTGGGGGAAGGAGCCCCAGCATTTT. As protein: CATSGWGKEPQHF.

The chain employs TRBV20-1 and TRBJ2-3; TRBD2 is a possible D gene (6 bases). This CDR3 has 15 amino acids. Trimming stripped 6 bases from V and 5 bases from J, with 21 bases between. Germline lookup yields CDR1 DFQATT and CDR2 SNEGSKA (reference sequence). The chain's CDR3 is CSALSVGTALDTQYF. Here the CDR3 DNA reads TGCAGTGCATTGAGTGTGGGGACTGCTCTAGATACGCAGTATTTT.

This chain joins TRBV25-1 and TRBJ2-7, with TRBD2 identical over 10 bases. Losses at the gene ends were 6 bases for V and 12 bases for J; bases not matched to a gene: 8. The CDR3 totals 12 residues. Germline-derived CDR1 and CDR2 are MGHDK and SYGVNS. The CDR3 is CASRSPSGSSYF. CDR3 nucleotides: TGTGCCAGCAGGAGCCCTAGCGGGAGCTCGTACTTC.

This clonotype was seen a few times. The CDR3 sequence is CASSELLRGQETQYF. In DNA form, the CDR3 reads TGTGCCAGCAGTGAGCTTCTCAGGGGGCAAGAGACCCAGTACTTC. J is TRBJ2-5 and V is TRBV2, with 7 bases aligning to TRBD1. The junction had 6 bases not matched to a gene; V was cut back by 3 bases and J by 2 bases. In germline, CDR1 is SNHLY, CDR2 FYNNEI. The CDR3 has 15 amino acids.

CDR3: CSATQGWGGPIHEQYF. As DNA, the CDR3 is TGCAGTGCAACCCAAGGTTGGGGGGGACCGATTCACGAGCAGTACTTC. The J gene is TRBJ2-5, the V gene TRBV20-1, with 7 bases aligning to TRBD2. Gene TRBJ2-7 matches the end of the DNA better, so the J call may be wrong. Germline V gives CDR1 DFQATT, CDR2 SNEGSKA (reference sequence). The CDR3 has 16 residues.

The chain couples TRBV9 to TRBJ1-2; perhaps TRBD1 as D (6 bases). Germline V lookup: CDR1 SGDLS, CDR2 YYNGEE. The CDR3 covers 18 residues. The V and J ends lost 4 bases and 0 bases respectively, with 22 bases between them. This chain's CDR3 is CASSLGGLGSHSNYGYTF. The CDR3 DNA follows: TGTGCCAGCAGCTTAGGGGGTTTGGGGTCCCACTCTAACTATGGCTACACCTTC.

This chain connects TRBV20-1 to TRBJ2-5; no definite D call. Trimming pared 1 base from V and 2 bases from J, leaving 8 bases between. The germline CDR1 and CDR2 sequences are DFQATT and SNEGSKA (reference sequence). The CDR3 consists of 13 residues. The CDR3 DNA follows: TGCAGTGCTAGAGTAGGGTCTCAAGAGACCCAGTACTTC. This gives the protein CSARVGSQETQYF.

The chain has TRBV18 and TRBJ1-2; D unclear. The CDR3 spans 13 residues. Germline loops: CDR1 KGHSH, CDR2 LQKENI. Trimming stripped 2 bases from V and 6 bases from J, with 10 bases between. Here the CDR3 reads CASSPAGGNGYTF. CDR3 bases: TGTGCCAGCTCACCAGCTGGAGGGAATGGCTACACCTTC.

This clonotype was found a few times. The gene calls are TRBV9 and TRBJ2-3; 7 nucleotides agree with TRBD2. The germline V gene encodes CDR1 SGDLS and CDR2 YYNGEE. V shed 4 bases and J 0 bases; nucleotides not matched to a gene: 11. The CDR3 is made up of 17 amino acids. The CDR3 spells CASSSKAGYSSTDTQYF. DNA for the CDR3: TGTGCCAGCAGCTCTAAAGCGGGGTACTCTAGCACAGATACGCAGTATTTT.

This clonotype has at least ten counts. The V call is TRBV28, the J call TRBJ1-5; weak D call: TRBD1 (5 bases). With 6 bases removed from V and 0 bases from J, the gap between germline ends came to 12 bases. From germline, CDR1 is MDHEN and CDR2 SYDVKM. CDR3 length: 15 residues. The CDR3, as DNA: TGTGCCAGCAGCCTGGCCAGGGCTAGCAATCAGCCCCAGCATTTT. It specifies CASSLARASNQPQHF.

A few counts support this clonotype. The chain links TRBV12-3 or TRBV12-4 to TRBJ2-1; the D gene is possibly TRBD1 (6 bases). The CDR3 contains 13 residues. V was clipped by 5 bases and J by 9 bases, with 14 bases between them. CDR3 sequence reads: CASSPLGAIEQFF. Written as DNA, the CDR3 is TGTGCCAGCAGTCCCCTGGGGGCAATTGAGCAGTTCTTC.

This clonotype came up many times. The V gene is TRBV29-1, the J gene TRBJ2-5; no firm D call. The CDR3 totals 12 residues. With 4 bases removed from V and 1 base from J, the gap between germline ends came to 7 bases. Germline V gives CDR1 SQVTM, CDR2 ANQGSEA. CDR3 amino acids: CSVVASQETQYF. CDR3 sequence (DNA): TGCAGCGTTGTGGCGTCCCAAGAGACCCAGTACTTC.

The chain has TRBV21-1 and TRBJ2-7; TRBD1, the D gene given by the table, was not confirmed from the DNA. TRBV21-1 is a known pseudogene. CDR3 length equals 18 residues. The CDR3 sequence: CASSQRKGATAGTYEQYF. The CDR3 region has the DNA TGTGCCAGCAGCCAGCGCAAGGGGGCGACGGCGGGGACCTACGAGCAGTACTTC.

This clonotype was seen only a few times. This chain links TRBV6-1 with TRBJ2-5; TRBD1 aligns across 7 bases. Germline-derived CDR1 and CDR2 are MNHNS and SASEGT. This CDR3 spans 13 amino acids. The V gene end was trimmed by 6 bases and the J gene end by 2 bases; junction bases not matched to a gene: 3. This CDR3 is CASRGGQQETQYF. The CDR3, as DNA: TGTGCCAGCAGAGGGGGACAGCAAGAGACCCAGTACTTC.

The chain combines TRBV12-3 or TRBV12-4 with TRBJ2-2; 9 nucleotides agree with TRBD1. The CDR3 has 15 amino acids. Trimming took 6 bases from V and 4 from J; bases not matched to a gene: 6. CDR3: CASSRDRVSTGELFF. CDR3 DNA sequence: TGTGCCAGCAGCAGGGACAGGGTATCCACCGGGGAGCTGTTTTTT.

The rearrangement joins TRBV20-1 to TRBJ2-1, with D unresolved. Trimming removed 5 bases at V and 6 bases at J, with 11 bases between. Germline V gene data show CDR1 as DFQATT and CDR2 as SNEGSKA (reference sequence). This CDR3 has 12 residues. The CDR3 DNA sequence: TGCAGTGCTCGGGCTATGAGCAATGAGCAGTTCTTC. Protein product: CSARAMSNEQFF.

The gene calls are TRBV4-2 and TRBJ2-3; D is unclear. Deletions cut 1 base from V and 2 bases from J, with 13 bases between. The CDR3 extends over 16 amino acids. Germline V CDR1 and CDR2: LGHNA, YNFKEQ. The CDR3 DNA sequence: TGTGCCAGCAGCCAAGCAGTCTCCCCCACCACAGATACGCAGTATTTT. It codes for CASSQAVSPTTDTQYF.

The chain joins TRBV6-5 to TRBJ1-2; 9 bases align to TRBD1. Trimming removed 0 bases from V and 4 bases from J; junction bases left unmatched: 6. The CDR3 runs to 16 residues. In germline, CDR1 is MNHEY, CDR2 SVGAGI. CDR3 nucleotides: TGTGCCAGCAGTTACTCAGGGACAGGGCCCGGCTATGGCTACACCTTC. It translates to CASSYSGTGPGYGYTF.

CDR3: CASGGRPGATGGENYGYTF. CDR3 coding DNA: TGTGCCAGCGGTGGCCGACCGGGGGCGACAGGGGGCGAGAACTATGGCTACACCTTC. This chain connects TRBV7-9 to TRBJ1-2; 10 positions agree with TRBD1. Trimming removed 8 bases from V and 2 bases from J; junction bases left unmatched: 20. Germline-derived CDR1 and CDR2 are SEHNR and FQNEAQ (reference sequence). The CDR3 has 19 amino acids.